The count of the clone carrying this TCR beta chain is one. The germline V gene has CDR1 MNHNS and CDR2 SASEGT. Deletions cut 9 bases from V and 1 base from J, with 15 bases between. This CDR3 has 14 residues. This entry comes from a study of immune evolution from preneoplasia to lung adenocarcinoma. Clones were read by immunoSEQ multiplex PCR, and TCRdb kept only the in-frame ones, dropping some. The sample records approximately 7,700 clones, around 85% being singletons. This rearrangement joins TRBV6-1 to TRBJ1-1; a weak D match, TRBD1 (5 bases). The origin of this receptor is an older person with lung adenocarcinoma. The sequencing sample was made of FFPE minimally invasive lung adenocarcinoma tissue. The CDR3 sequence is CASTRGAPNTEAFF. In DNA, the CDR3 is TGTGCCAGTACGCGAGGGGCGCCGAACACTGAAGCTTTCTTT.